The T cell receptor beta chain under discussion was sequenced for a study of T cell responses to AZD1222 COVID-19 vaccine. On the study more broadly: Second-dose timings of about 4 or about 12 weeks were pooled.

Whole-study findings and limits: Without day 14 samples, only post-peak T cell repertoires were studied. Females made up more of the donors, who were largely white British, and clonal diversity may have come out too low. An increase in Spike-specific TCR breadth and depth was observed after two AZD1222 doses.

The protocol was immunoSEQ multiplex PCR, while the TCRdb copy is restricted to in-frame clones and leaves out a portion. The sample yields roughly 140,000 clones, approximately 90% seen once. In regard to this clone: Its matching antigen is unknown.

Germline CDR1 reads SGHAT; CDR2 reads FQNNGV. The V and J ends lost 1 base and 2 bases respectively, with 11 bases between them. CDR3 length equals 15 residues. The receptor was derived from an adult in good health. The material was peripheral blood, obtained on day 0 of AZD1222 vaccination. The rearrangement joins TRBV11-2 to TRBJ1-2; D ambiguous. CDR3 coding DNA: TGTGCCAGCAGCTTAGCTGGCAGCGACAACTATGGCTACACCTTC. Its protein is CASSLAGSDNYGYTF.